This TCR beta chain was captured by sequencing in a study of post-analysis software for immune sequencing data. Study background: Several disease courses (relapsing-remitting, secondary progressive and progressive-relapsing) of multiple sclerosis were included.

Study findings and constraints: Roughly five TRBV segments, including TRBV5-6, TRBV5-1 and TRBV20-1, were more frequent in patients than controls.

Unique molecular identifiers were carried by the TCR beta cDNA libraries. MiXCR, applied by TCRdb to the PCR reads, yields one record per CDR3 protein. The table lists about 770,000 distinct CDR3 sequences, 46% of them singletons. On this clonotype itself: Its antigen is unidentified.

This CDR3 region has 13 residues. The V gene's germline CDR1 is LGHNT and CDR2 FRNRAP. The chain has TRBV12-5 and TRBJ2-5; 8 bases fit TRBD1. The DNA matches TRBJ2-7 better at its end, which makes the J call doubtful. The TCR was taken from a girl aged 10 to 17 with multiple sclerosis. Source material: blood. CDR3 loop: CASALGDRYEQYF. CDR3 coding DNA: TGTGCTAGTGCCCTGGGGGACAGGTACGAGCAGTACTTC.